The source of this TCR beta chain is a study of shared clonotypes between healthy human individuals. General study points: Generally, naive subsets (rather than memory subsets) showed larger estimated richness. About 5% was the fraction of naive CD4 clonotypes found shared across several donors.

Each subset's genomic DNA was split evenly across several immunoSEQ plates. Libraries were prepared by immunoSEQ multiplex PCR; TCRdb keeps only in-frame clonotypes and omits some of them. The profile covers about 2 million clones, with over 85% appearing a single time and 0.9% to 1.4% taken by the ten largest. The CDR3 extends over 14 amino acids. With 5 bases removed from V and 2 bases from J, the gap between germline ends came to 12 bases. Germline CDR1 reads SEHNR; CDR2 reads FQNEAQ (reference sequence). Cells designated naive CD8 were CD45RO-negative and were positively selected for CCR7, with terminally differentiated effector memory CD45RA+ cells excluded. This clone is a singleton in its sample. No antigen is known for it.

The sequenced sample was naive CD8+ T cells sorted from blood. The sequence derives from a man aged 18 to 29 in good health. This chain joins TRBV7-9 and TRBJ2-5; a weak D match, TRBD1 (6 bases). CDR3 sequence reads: CASSPTGQQETQYF. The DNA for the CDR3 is TGTGCCAGCAGCCCAACCGGACAGCAAGAGACCCAGTACTTC.